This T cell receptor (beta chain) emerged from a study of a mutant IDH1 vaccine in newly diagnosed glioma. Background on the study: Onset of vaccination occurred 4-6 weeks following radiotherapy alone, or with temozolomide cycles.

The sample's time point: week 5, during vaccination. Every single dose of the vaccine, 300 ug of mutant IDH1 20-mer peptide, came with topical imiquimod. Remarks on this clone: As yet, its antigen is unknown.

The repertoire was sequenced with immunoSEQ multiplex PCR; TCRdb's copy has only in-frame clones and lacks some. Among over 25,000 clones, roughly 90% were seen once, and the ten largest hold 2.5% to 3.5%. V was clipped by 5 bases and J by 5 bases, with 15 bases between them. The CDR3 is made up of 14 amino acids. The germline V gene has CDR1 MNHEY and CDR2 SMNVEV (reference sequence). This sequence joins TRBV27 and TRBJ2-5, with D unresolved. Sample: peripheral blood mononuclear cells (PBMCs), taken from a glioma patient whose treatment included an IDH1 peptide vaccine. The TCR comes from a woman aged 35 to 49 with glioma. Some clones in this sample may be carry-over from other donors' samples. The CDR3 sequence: CASSPQSLPETQYF. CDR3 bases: TGTGCCAGCAGTCCACAGAGTCTCCCGGAGACCCAGTACTTC.